This T cell receptor (beta chain) was sequenced in a study of cytomegalovirus exposure and HLA in healthy donors (dated by TCRdb to the late 2010s). About the full investigation: An earlier analysis of 587 of the donors reported 276 Gb of sequence data and 90 million to 120 million unique TCR beta sequences obtained from around 190 million T cells. Approximately 310 gigabases of sequencing data and tens of millions of unique TCR sequences were included in an early release covering 500 to 750 HLA-typed donors. Of the 300 to 500 genotyped donors, roughly 80% were placed in the genetic ancestry cluster associated with self-reported Caucasian donors. The study aimed to test whether signatures of past pathogen exposure could be identified by cataloging public T cell receptors. Using immunosequencing, the study profiled T cell repertoires from about 620 subjects and related those repertoires to cytomegalovirus serostatus. Besides the first cohort of around 670 subjects, a separate validation cohort made up of roughly 130 different subjects was used. To predict cytomegalovirus infection status, the study combined high-throughput TCR immunosequencing, statistical association of individual TCRs with disease status, and machine learning. In a later analysis, previously published TCR beta repertoires from hundreds of donors were re-analyzed and high-resolution HLA genotyping was added so that TCR occurrence patterns could be studied. Rather than drawing on any new phenotypic data, the later analysis identified candidate immune exposures from TCR beta sequences and the way those sequences occurred across donors. In an earlier analysis of about 590 of the donors, high-throughput TCR beta sequencing was used to judge whether each TCR beta V gene segment behaved as functional or pseudogenic. Donor age, sex, ethnicity and CMV serostatus were compiled alongside the repertoire data. In a later genetic analysis, genome-wide SNP genotypes for about 55% of the roughly 670 donors were used, and that subset was treated as a discovery cohort. Every discovery cohort repertoire had been produced on one sequencing platform. Class I and class II HLA loci were covered by the typing at four-digit resolution. Typing coverage varied by locus: roughly 629-640 donors for A, B, C, DRB1 and DQB1; about 520 for DQA1; more than 600 for DPA1; roughly 470 for DPB1. Roughly 5 DR-DQ haplotypes were handled as single units for association and clustering because linkage in the cohort was strong. Among roughly 400 genotyped donors of the cohort, an average of roughly 230,000 unique TCR beta nucleotide sequences was sequenced per donor, of which about 19% were non-productive. Paper-wide results and their limitations: A later analysis found that TCR association rates varied across HLA loci, with DRB1 alleles showing the most associated TCRs and HLA-C alleles the fewest. The cohort was sequenced for TCR beta chains only, and without alpha or paired-chain data the features that could be detected were limited. In an earlier analysis of approximately 590 of the donors, most TCR beta V segments appeared in productive rearrangements about 87% or about 30% of the time, broadly matching IMGT annotations. While some public TCRs were present in many individuals, most TCR sequences turned up only very rarely across donors. A later analysis associated 15,000 or so TCR beta sequences with specific HLA alleles at a false discovery rate of 0.05. About 15 rarely observed V segments, including chromosome 9 orphons, were excluded from the earlier analysis of a few hundred of the donors because counts were too low. The classifier was reported to diagnose cytomegalovirus status with high specificity and sensitivity in both the original cohort and the validation cohort. Strong co-occurrence of HLA alleles, especially DR and DQ, made assigning TCR associations to individual alleles difficult. The only immune exposure information available for the cohort was CMV serostatus. Several of the top co-occurrence clusters appeared to be linked to parvovirus B19, influenza, CMV and Epstein-Barr virus, according to a later analysis. In a later analysis, most CMV-associated TCR beta chains were found to appear HLA-restricted, with HLA associations seemingly driven largely by CMV exposure. Because HLA typing was unavailable for some donors at each locus, only the typed subset was used in association tests. A cluster of highly shared sequence variants was judged likely to represent a technical artifact of the sequencing pipeline. The authors suggested that the approach could potentially be extended to other disease states and immunological phenotypes. A further reported finding was that TCR beta sequences accurately predicted the HLA-A and HLA-B alleles for most subjects in the first cohort. The study gave a list of some 150 TCR beta chains associated with cytomegalovirus. Roughly uniform sequencing depth across donors was assumed in presence/absence analyses, although this assumption may not hold. The 87-base-pair reads could not distinguish some IMGT-functional V segments, including TRBV6-2 and TRBV6-3, so those segments were excluded. Correlated functional status among segregating V segments might reflect linkage disequilibrium, but an unknown experimental factor could not be ruled out. An association between a missense DCLRE1C variant and V-gene and J-gene trimming of TCR beta chains was found in a later genetic analysis and replicated in an independent cohort. Compared with equally common non-associated chains, HLA-associated TCR beta chains in a later analysis were more clonally expanded and had lower generation probabilities. In vitro tests confirmed that a few of the cytomegalovirus-associated TCR beta chains recognize cytomegalovirus antigens. Compared with the approximately 720-donor mean, donors in an Asian-associated ancestry cluster had fewer N-insertions in productive TCRs, according to a later genetic analysis.

The method was the immunoSEQ multiplex PCR assay. The multiplex PCR relied on a mix of 60 forward primers for TCR Vbeta segments and 13 reverse primers for TCR Jbeta segments. The CDR3 region of rearranged TCR beta genes was amplified from genomic DNA by a multiplex PCR assay. The Illumina HiSeq System was used to sequence the amplified TCR beta libraries as 87-base-pair reads. In the source study's methods: A later analysis tallied roughly 78 million unique TCR beta chains across the 550 to 850 repertoires, and some 10 million of those chains were shared by two or more donors. A nearest-neighbor algorithm error-corrected the raw reads and collapsed the reads into unique sequences, merging closely related sequences to remove PCR and sequencing errors. Alignment of CDR3 sequences to IMGT reference sequences was used to assign V, D and J gene segments. For a sequence to be retained, a match of at least six nucleotides to both a V gene segment and a J gene segment was required. Rearrangements were called productive when the CDR3 lacked stop codons and stayed in frame with V and J; all others were non-productive. CDR3 was defined by IMGT convention, running from the second conserved V-encoded cysteine to the conserved J-encoded phenylalanine. Sequences without an unambiguous match to a single V gene segment were excluded from the earlier analysis of 450 to 650 of the donors. An earlier analysis of under 750 of the donors called V segments functional above 56.7% productive rearrangements and segregating when the between-donor standard deviation exceeded 5%. To diagnose cytomegalovirus status from the catalog of TCR beta chain sequences, a statistical classification framework was built. A later analysis assigned V and J genes by comparing TCR nucleotide sequences with IMGT/GENE-DB human TR gene sequences. Using the TCRdist pipeline, a later analysis assigned CDR3 sequences along with most-parsimonious VDJ recombination scenarios. In a later analysis, each TCR beta chain was defined by its CDR3 amino acid sequence together with its V-gene family, and reads lacking a unique V-gene family were excluded. In a later analysis, some 600 highly shared, low-generation-probability nucleotide sequences were removed to address suspected cross-contamination and a sequencing artifact. In a later analysis, a clonal expansion index was calculated for each public chain from normalized within-repertoire ranks of inferred template counts. A later analysis computed generation probabilities with a VDJ recombination model fitted to out-of-frame rearrangements, and checked the results against IGoR. A later analysis scored TCR-TCR, TCR-HLA and TCR-CMV co-occurrence with hypergeometric tests, applying a repertoire-size bias correction to TCR pairs. False discovery rates were estimated in a later analysis by permuting HLA or CMV assignments 20 times. In a later analysis, co-occurring TCRs were grouped with DBSCAN, and TCRdist sequence similarity was added when clustering was performed within HLA-allele-positive subsets. Repertoires with fewer than 30,000 or more than 120,000 public chains were left out of co-occurrence clustering, as were roughly five repertoires with anomalous nucleotide sharing. As stored in TCRdb, this immuneACCESS dataset retains in-frame rearrangements with V and J assigned. A fraction of the clones does not appear; measured against another copy, unresolved V genes explain less than half of the discrepancy, and the remainder lacks a known reason. V and J calls and clone size are copied from that table; D and trimming were computed from the DNA. The sample table shows 150,000 to 200,000 clones, and approximately 78% are seen once. The top ten hold 2.4% of the sample.

A remark on this clone: Its antigen target is currently unknown. No clone much larger than this one lies a single base away; base qualities are absent.

In total, more than 500 healthy bone marrow donors made up the cohort. At the time of sampling, every cohort member was nominally healthy, though immune exposures that went unrecorded were likely present. The donor tested CMV seronegative, placing the donor among the 350 to 400 seronegative members of the cohort. Every donor gave a peripheral blood sample, and the peripheral blood mononuclear cells from that sample were used for TCR beta sequencing. Genomic DNA extraction from the blood cell samples was performed with the Qiagen DNeasy Blood Extraction Kit. From its cysteine to its phenylalanine, the CDR3 spans 14 amino acids. The retained sequence is limited to the CDR3, 42 bases, with the frame set at the first base. Sequences LNHDA (CDR1) and SQIVND (CDR2) are obtained from the germline V gene (reference sequence). Trimming at the junction amounts to 8 bases on V and 4 bases on J, and the germline ends lie 12 bases apart.

Sequenced sample: PBMCs. The sequence links TRBV19 to TRBJ2-6, with TRBD2 perhaps the D gene, on 6 matching bases. The sequence was obtained from a male donor in good health and CMV-seronegative. The CDR3 in this case is CASAGGNGANVLTF. The nucleotide sequence is given as TGTGCCAGTGCCGGGGGTAACGGGGCCAACGTCCTGACTTTC.